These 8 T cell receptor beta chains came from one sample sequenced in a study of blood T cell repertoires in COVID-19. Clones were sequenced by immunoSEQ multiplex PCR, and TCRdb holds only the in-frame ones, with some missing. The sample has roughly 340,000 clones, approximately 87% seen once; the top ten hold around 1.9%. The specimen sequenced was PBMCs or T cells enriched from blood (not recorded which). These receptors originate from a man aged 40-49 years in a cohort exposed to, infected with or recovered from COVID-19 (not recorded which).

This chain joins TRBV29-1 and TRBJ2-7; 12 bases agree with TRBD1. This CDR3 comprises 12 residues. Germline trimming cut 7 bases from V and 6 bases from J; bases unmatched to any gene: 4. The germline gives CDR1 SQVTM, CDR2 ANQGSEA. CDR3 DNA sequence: TGCAGCGCGGGACAGGGGGCTTCCGAGCAGTACTTC. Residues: CSAGQGASEQYF.

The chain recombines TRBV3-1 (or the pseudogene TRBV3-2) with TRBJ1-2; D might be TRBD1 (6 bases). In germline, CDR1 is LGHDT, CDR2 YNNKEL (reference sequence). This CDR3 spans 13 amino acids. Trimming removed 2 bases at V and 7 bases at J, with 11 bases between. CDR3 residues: CASSQRGTPGYTF. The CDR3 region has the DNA TGTGCCAGCAGCCAAAGAGGGACACCTGGCTACACCTTC.

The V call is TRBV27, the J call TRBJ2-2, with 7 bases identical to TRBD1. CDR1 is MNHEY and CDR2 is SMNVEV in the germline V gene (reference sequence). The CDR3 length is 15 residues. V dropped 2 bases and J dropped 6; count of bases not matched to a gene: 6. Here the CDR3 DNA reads TGTGCCAGCAGTTTACAAGGGGGCGATCCCGGGGAGCTGTTTTTT. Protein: CASSLQGGDPGELFF.

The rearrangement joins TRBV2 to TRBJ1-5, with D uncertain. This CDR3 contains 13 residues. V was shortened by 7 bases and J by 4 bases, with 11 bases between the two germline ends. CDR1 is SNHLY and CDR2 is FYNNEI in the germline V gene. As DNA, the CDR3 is TGTGCCAGCACTGACCGAGAAAATCAGCCCCAGCATTTT. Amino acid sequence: CASTDRENQPQHF.

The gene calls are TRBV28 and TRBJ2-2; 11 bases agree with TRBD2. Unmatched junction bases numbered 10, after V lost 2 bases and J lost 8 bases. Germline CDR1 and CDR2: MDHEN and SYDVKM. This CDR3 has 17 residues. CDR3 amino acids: CASSLDSSSSGRGELFF. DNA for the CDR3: TGTGCCAGCAGTTTAGATTCATCGTCTAGCGGGAGGGGGGAGCTGTTTTTT.

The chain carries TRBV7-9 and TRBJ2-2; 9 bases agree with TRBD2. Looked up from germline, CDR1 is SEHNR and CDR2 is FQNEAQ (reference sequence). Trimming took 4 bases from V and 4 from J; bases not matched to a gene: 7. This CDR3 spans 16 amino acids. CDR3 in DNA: TGTGCCAGCAGCTCCGGACTAGCGTTTGGCACCGGGGAGCTGTTTTTT. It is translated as CASSSGLAFGTGELFF.

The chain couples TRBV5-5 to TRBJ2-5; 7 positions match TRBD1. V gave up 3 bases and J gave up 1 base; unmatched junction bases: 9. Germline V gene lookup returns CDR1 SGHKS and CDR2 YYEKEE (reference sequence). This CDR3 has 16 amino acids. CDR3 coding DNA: TGTGCCAGCAGCTGGTTGGCTGGGACAGCCCAAGAGACCCAGTACTTC. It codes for CASSWLAGTAQETQYF. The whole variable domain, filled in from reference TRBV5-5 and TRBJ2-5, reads DAGVTQSPTHLIKTRGQQVTLRCSPISGHKSVSWYQQVLGQGPQFIFQYYEKEERGRGNFPDRFSARQFPNYSSELNVNALLLGDSALYLCASSWLAGTAQETQYFGPGTRLLVL.

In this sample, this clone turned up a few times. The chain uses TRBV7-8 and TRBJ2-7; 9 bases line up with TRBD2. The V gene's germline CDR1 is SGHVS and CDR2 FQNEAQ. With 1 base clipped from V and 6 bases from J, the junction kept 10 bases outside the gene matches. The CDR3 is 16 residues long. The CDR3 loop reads CASSLGASGVLSEQYF. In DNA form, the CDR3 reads TGTGCCAGCAGCTTAGGGGCTAGCGGGGTCCTAAGCGAGCAGTACTTC. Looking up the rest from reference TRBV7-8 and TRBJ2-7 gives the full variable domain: GAGVSQSPRYKVAKRGQDVALRCDPISGHVSLFWYQQALGQGPEFLTYFQNEAQLDKSGLPSDRFFAERPEGSVSTLKIQRTQQEDSAVYLCASSLGASGVLSEQYFGPGTRLTVT.